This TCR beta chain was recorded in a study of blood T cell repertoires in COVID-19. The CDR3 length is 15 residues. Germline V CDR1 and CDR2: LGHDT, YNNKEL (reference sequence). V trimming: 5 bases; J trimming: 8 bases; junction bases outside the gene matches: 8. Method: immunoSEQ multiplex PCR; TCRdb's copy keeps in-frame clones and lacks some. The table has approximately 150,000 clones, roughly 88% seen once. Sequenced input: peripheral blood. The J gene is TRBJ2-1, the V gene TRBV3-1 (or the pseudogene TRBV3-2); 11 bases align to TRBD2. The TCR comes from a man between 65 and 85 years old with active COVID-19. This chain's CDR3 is CASSFSGRGGDEQFF. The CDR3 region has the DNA TGTGCCAGCAGCTTTAGCGGGAGGGGAGGCGATGAGCAGTTCTTC.